The rows below give T cell receptor beta chains drawn from one sample of a study of T cells in Graves' hyperthyroidism and ophthalmopathy. Via MiXCR, TCRdb re-called the multiplex PCR reads, giving one row per CDR3 protein. Of fewer than 500,000 distinct CDR3 sequences listed, around 15% were seen once; the top ten hold around a fifth. What was sequenced was blood. These receptors were obtained from a woman in her thirties with Graves' ophthalmopathy. CDR3s include the opening cysteine and the closing phenylalanine or tryptophan. Each record gives: CDR3 length, D gene, J gene, V gene, clone size, CDR3 DNA, CDR3 protein. D genes are given only for firm matches. For some rows the clone size is stated as once, few or many, or as a class when expanded; others skip it.

>16|TRBD1|TRBJ1-6|TRBV19|few
TGTGCCAGTAGTCTCGCAGCCGGGACAGGAAATTCACCCCTCCACTTT
CASSLAAGTGNSPLHF
>20|TRBD2|TRBJ2-3|TRBV7-6|-
TGTGCCAGCAGCTTAGAAAATCCTAACCTAGCGGGGGGTCTAGCAGATACGCAGTATTTT
CASSLENPNLAGGLADTQYF
>16|-|TRBJ1-5|TRBV7-8|-
TGTGCCAGCAGCACCAGACAGGAGATCCGGGACCAGCCCCAGCATTTT
CASSTRQEIRDQPQHF
>13|-|TRBJ1-2|TRBV28|many
TGTGCCAGCAGTGCTTTGAGAAGGGGTGGCTACACCTTC
CASSALRRGGYTF
>14|-|TRBJ2-2|TRBV6-1|many
TGTGCCAGCACCCCGGTCATCTTCGCCGGGGAGCTGTTTTTT
CASTPVIFAGELFF
>15|-|TRBJ2-5|TRBV7-2|few
TGTGCCAGCAGCCAAGTCGCAGGGTCGCGAGAGACCCAGTACTTC
CASSQVAGSRETQYF
>15|-|TRBJ1-2|TRBV4-2|few
TGTGCCAGCAGCCAAGGATGGGACGTGGGTTATGGCTACACCTTC
CASSQGWDVGYGYTF
>15|TRBD2|TRBJ2-3|TRBV7-8|-
TGTGCCAGCAGCGCGGGGACTACGTACACAGATACGCAGTATTTT
CASSAGTTYTDTQYF
>17|-|TRBJ1-1|TRBV4-1|-
TGCGCCAGCAGCCAGCCCTTACAGACTACCATGACCACTGAAGCTTTCTTT
CASSQPLQTTMTTEAFF
>15|TRBD1|TRBJ2-5|TRBV7-7|many
TGTGCTAGCAGCCCTGGGACAGCCCAGGGTGGGACCCAGTACTTC
CASSPGTAQGGTQYF
>15|-|TRBJ1-2|TRBV28|many
TGTGCCAGCACTCCCCGATCCGCCCGGCGGGACGGCTACACCTTC
CASTPRSARRDGYTF
>14|TRBD1|TRBJ2-4|TRBV28|many
TGTGCCAGCACCCCCGGGACAGGTGTAAACATTCAGTACTTC
CASTPGTGVNIQYF
>14|-|TRBJ2-3|TRBV29-1|many
TGCAGCGGTGGTCGGACAGCTAGCACAGATACGCAGTATTTT
CSGGRTASTDTQYF
>13|TRBD1|TRBJ2-1|TRBV30|-
TGTGCCTGCACAGGGGCCTCCTACAATGAGCAGTTCTTC
CACTGASYNEQFF
>13|TRBD1|TRBJ2-5|TRBV19|once
TGTGCCAGTAGCAGTGACAGGGCAGAGACCCAGTACTTC
CASSSDRAETQYF
>13|-|TRBJ2-1|TRBV27|-
TGTGCCAGCAGTATCCAGGACTACAATGAGCAGTTCTTC
CASSIQDYNEQFF